The 16 T cell receptor beta chains below were found in one sample sequenced in a study of blood T cell repertoires in COVID-19. Some clones are missing from TCRdb's copy, which holds only in-frame ones; the method was immunoSEQ multiplex PCR. The sample contains roughly 300,000 clones, 80% to 95% of which appear only once. Sequencing used peripheral blood. These receptors were collected from a woman under 40 with COVID-19, enrolled during active disease.

The V gene is TRBV28, the J gene TRBJ1-3; D might be TRBD1 (6 bases). The CDR3 has 15 residues. The V end lost 3 bases, the J end lost 3 bases, and 12 bases lay between the germline ends. The germline V gene has CDR1 MDHEN and CDR2 SYDVKM. This chain's CDR3 is CASSFEGVSGNTIYF. DNA for the CDR3: TGTGCCAGCAGTTTTGAGGGGGTCAGTGGAAACACCATATATTTT.

The rearrangement links TRBV2 to TRBJ2-7; no reliable D call. The V gene's germline CDR1 is SNHLY and CDR2 FYNNEI. CDR3 length: 13 amino acids. Trimming cost V 3 bases and J 6 bases, with 12 bases left between them. The CDR3 sequence: CASSEYSSGEQYF. The CDR3 region has the DNA TGTGCCAGCAGTGAGTATAGTTCAGGCGAGCAGTACTTC.

The chain employs TRBV6-5 and TRBJ2-3, with 13 bases that match TRBD2. CDR1 and CDR2 (germline): MNHEY, SVGAGI. The CDR3 totals 15 residues. After removal of 6 bases from V and 7 bases from J, the junction contained 7 bases not matched to a gene. Here the CDR3 DNA reads TGTGCCAGCAGCCGACTAGCGGGAGGTGCGTATACGCAGTATTTT. It translates to CASSRLAGGAYTQYF.

J is TRBJ2-4 and V is TRBV4-3; 7 bases align to TRBD2. The germline V gene has CDR1 LGHNA and CDR2 YSLEER. This CDR3 comprises 14 residues. V trimming: 1 base; J trimming: 9 bases; junction bases outside the gene matches: 6. CDR3 loop: CASSQVRGDGIQYF. Written as DNA, the CDR3 is TGCGCCAGCAGCCAAGTTCGGGGGGACGGCATTCAGTACTTC.

The chain employs TRBV6-5 and TRBJ1-1; tentative D call: TRBD1 (5 bases). Germline V gene lookup returns CDR1 MNHEY and CDR2 SVGAGI. The CDR3 is 14 residues long. Deletions cut 0 bases from V and 4 bases from J, with 9 bases between. The DNA of the CDR3 is TGTGCCAGCAGTTACTCGGGGGGGAGCACTGAAGCTTTCTTT. Translated, it gives CASSYSGGSTEAFF.

The chain joins TRBV7-3 to TRBJ2-2, with D possibly matching TRBD2 (6 bases). Germline lookup yields CDR1 SGHTA and CDR2 FQGTGA. This CDR3 spans 14 amino acids. Trimming stripped 7 bases from V and 6 bases from J, with 15 bases between. The CDR3 reads CASKGRDLAGELFF. The CDR3 nucleotides are TGTGCCAGCAAGGGGCGGGATTTAGCCGGGGAGCTGTTTTTT.

This rearrangement joins TRBV5-6 to TRBJ1-1; D is possibly TRBD1 (6 bases). The V gene lost 3 bases and the J gene lost 1 base, with 10 bases spanning the gap. The germline gives CDR1 SGHDT, CDR2 YYEEEE. This CDR3 has 14 residues. CDR3 loop: CASSYPTGNTEAFF. The CDR3 coding sequence is TGTGCCAGCAGCTACCCGACAGGGAACACTGAAGCTTTCTTT. The full variable domain, in which reference TRBV5-6 and TRBJ1-1 provide the parts outside the CDR3, is DAGVTQSPTHLIKTRGQQVTLRCSPKSGHDTVSWYQQALGQGPQFIFQYYEEEERQRGNFPDRFSGHQFPNYSSELNVNALLLGDSALYLCASSYPTGNTEAFFGQGTRLTVV.

The J gene is TRBJ2-1, the V gene TRBV6-2 or TRBV6-3; 10 bases align to TRBD2. Trimming took 2 bases from V and 0 from J; bases not matched to a gene: 1. Germline CDR1 reads MNHEY; CDR2 reads SVGEGT. The CDR3 totals 16 residues. CDR3: CASSYASGSSYNEQFF. The CDR3 DNA follows: TGTGCCAGCAGTTACGCTAGCGGGAGCTCCTACAATGAGCAGTTCTTC.

This clone occurred once. The chain recombines TRBV5-1 with TRBJ2-7; 9 bases match TRBD2. The J segment lost 1 base and the V segment lost 4 bases, leaving 9 bases of the junction unmatched. The germline V gene has CDR1 SGHRS and CDR2 YFSETQ. The CDR3 consists of 16 residues. Written as DNA, the CDR3 is TGCGCCAGCAGCCCCGTGACTAGCGGCTTTTCCTACGAGCAGTACTTC. Translated, it gives CASSPVTSGFSYEQYF.

This chain joins TRBV7-2 and TRBJ2-7; D is perhaps TRBD1 (6 bases). The ends were cut back, 1 base at V and 9 bases at J, with 13 bases in the middle. CDR1 and CDR2 (germline): SGHTA, FQGNSA. The CDR3 length is 13 residues. Written as DNA, the CDR3 is TGTGCCAGCAGCTTAGGGCCCACAGGGTGGCAGTACTTC. Protein: CASSLGPTGWQYF.

The rearrangement links TRBV28 to TRBJ2-7; D uncertain. This CDR3 has 13 residues. Per germline, CDR1 MDHEN and CDR2 SYDVKM. V lost 10 bases and J lost 0, with 13 bases in between. The CDR3 nucleotides are TGTGCCACCCGATTCGGGTTCTCCTACGAGCAGTACTTC. Protein product: CATRFGFSYEQYF.

In its sample, this clone was seen once. The CDR3 nucleotides read TGTGCCAGCTCACAGAGCTCTGGGGCCAACGTCCTGACTTTC. Encoded protein: CASSQSSGANVLTF. The chain combines TRBV18 with TRBJ2-6; D is ambiguous. V was cut by 4 bases and J by 0 bases, with 4 bases left in between. CDR3 length equals 14 residues. Per germline, CDR1 KGHSH and CDR2 LQKENI.

The rearrangement links TRBV28 to TRBJ1-1; TRBD1 agrees at 9 bases. The CDR3 is made up of 15 amino acids. The V gene's germline CDR1 is MDHEN and CDR2 SYDVKM. The J segment lost 1 base and the V segment lost 6 bases, leaving 6 bases of the junction unmatched. CDR3: CASRTTGGGNTEAFF. Written as DNA, the CDR3 is TGTGCCAGCAGGACGACAGGGGGAGGGAACACTGAAGCTTTCTTT.

J is TRBJ2-2 and V is TRBV21-1; the tabulated D call, TRBD2, remains unverified against the DNA. TRBV21-1 is recorded as a pseudogene. The CDR3 consists of 11 residues. The CDR3, as DNA: TGTGCCAGCCCCTTCACCGGGGAGCTGTTTTTT. Protein: CASPFTGELFF.

CDR3 loop: CASSFHPGQGTLEQYF. CDR3 sequence (DNA): TGTGCCAGCAGCTTTCACCCGGGACAGGGGACCCTGGAGCAGTACTTC. The genes are TRBV28 and TRBJ2-7, with 10 bases lining up with TRBD1. The V and J ends lost 6 bases and 7 bases, in that order; junction bases with no gene match: 15. CDR3 size: 16 residues. Germline CDR1 MDHEN, CDR2 SYDVKM.

The genes are TRBV25-1 and TRBJ1-1; TRBD1 aligns across 7 bases. With V trimmed by 3 bases and J by 11 bases, 6 bases remained unmatched. Germline CDR1 MGHDK, CDR2 SYGVNS. The CDR3 consists of 12 residues. CDR3 loop: CASSEGQTVAFF. CDR3 bases: TGTGCCAGCAGTGAGGGACAGACAGTGGCTTTCTTT.